This T cell receptor (beta chain) originates from a study of T cells expressing NK-cell markers. The germline V gene encodes CDR1 MNHNS and CDR2 SASEGT. This CDR3 comprises 17 residues. TCRdb re-called the 5' RACE reads; one entry per CDR3 protein, DNA not given. The listing contains some 280,000 distinct CDR3 sequences. The sequenced sample was blood T cells: a sorted CD56 or NKG2C T cell subset, CD4+ or CD8+ T cells, or bulk PBMC T cells (not recorded which). The sequence derives from a man between 18 and 29 years old in good health. The rearrangement joins TRBV6-1 to TRBJ2-1; the TCRdb D gene call, TRBD1, has no DNA to confirm it. CDR3: CASRDWDGKSSYNEQFF.